This entry is about one TCR beta chain. These data are taken from a study of blood T cell repertoires in COVID-19. Study as a whole: The United States, Italy and Spain provided the acute and convalescent COVID-19 samples. Sources were T cells, B-cell-depleted T cells, or PBMCs; the material itself was cDNA or gDNA.

How the authors handled the data: Estimated nucleated cell counts came from reference gene primer amplification. Profiling relied on immunoSEQ multiplex PCR, and the TCRdb table lists in-frame clones only, not all of them. The V and J calls and clone size were taken over from that table, and D and trimming were inferred from the DNA. In the table there are under 400,000 clones, roughly 89% of which are singletons. V shed 4 bases, J shed 3 bases, and the junction held 9 bases outside the gene matches. CDR1 is MDHEN, CDR2 SYDVKM, per germline. The CDR3 is 16 amino acids. The gene calls are TRBV28 and TRBJ2-7; 10 bases are a match to TRBD1. The sequence was obtained from a man younger than 30 with active or convalescent COVID-19. The sequencing input was peripheral blood. The CDR3 protein is CASSSPGTGASYEQYF. The CDR3 DNA sequence: TGTGCCAGCAGTTCACCTGGGACAGGGGCTAGCTACGAGCAGTACTTC.